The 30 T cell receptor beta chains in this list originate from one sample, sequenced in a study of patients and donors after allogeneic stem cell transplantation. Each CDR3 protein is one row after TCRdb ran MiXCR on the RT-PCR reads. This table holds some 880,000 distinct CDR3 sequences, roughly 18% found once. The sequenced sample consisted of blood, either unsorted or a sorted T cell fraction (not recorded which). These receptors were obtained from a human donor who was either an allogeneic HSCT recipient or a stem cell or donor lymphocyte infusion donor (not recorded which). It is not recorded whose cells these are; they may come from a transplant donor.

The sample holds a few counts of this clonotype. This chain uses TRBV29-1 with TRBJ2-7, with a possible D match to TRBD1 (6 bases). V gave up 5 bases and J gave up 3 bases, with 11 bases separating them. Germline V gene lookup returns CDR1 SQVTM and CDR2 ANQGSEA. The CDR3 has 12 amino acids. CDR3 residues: CSVLQGYYEQYF. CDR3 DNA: TGCAGCGTTCTACAGGGCTACTACGAGCAGTACTTC.

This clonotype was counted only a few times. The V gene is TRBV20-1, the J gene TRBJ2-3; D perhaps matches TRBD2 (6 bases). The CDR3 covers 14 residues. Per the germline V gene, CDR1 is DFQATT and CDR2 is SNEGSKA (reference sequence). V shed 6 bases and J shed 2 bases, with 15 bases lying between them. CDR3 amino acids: CSAAPGGSTDTQYF. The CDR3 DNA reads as TGCAGTGCAGCCCCCGGGGGTTCCACAGATACGCAGTATTTT.

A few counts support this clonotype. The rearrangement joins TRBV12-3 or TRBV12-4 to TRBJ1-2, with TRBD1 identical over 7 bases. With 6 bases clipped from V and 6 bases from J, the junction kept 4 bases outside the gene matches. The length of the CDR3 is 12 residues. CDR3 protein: CASRNRGHGYTF. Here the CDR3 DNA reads TGTGCCAGCAGGAACAGGGGACATGGCTACACCTTC.

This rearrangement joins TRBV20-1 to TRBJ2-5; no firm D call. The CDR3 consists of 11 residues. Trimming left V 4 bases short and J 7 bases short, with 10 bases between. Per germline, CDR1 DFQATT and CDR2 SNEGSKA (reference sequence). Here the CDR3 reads CSATPDGTQYF. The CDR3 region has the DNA TGCAGTGCTACGCCCGACGGGACCCAGTACTTC.

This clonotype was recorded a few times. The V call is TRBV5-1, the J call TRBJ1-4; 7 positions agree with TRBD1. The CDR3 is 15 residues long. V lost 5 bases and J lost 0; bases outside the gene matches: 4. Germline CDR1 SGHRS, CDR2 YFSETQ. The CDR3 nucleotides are TGCGCCAGCAGGTCCACAGGGGCAACTAATGAAAAACTGTTTTTT. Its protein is CASRSTGATNEKLFF.

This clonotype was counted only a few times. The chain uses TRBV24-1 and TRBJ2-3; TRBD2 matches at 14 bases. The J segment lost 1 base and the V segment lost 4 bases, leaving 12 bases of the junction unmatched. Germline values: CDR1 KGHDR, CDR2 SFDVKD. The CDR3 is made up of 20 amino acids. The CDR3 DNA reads TGTGCCACCAGTGAGCCCCCCGGGACTAGCGGGGGTTACCGCACAGATACGCAGTATTTT. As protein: CATSEPPGTSGGYRTDTQYF.

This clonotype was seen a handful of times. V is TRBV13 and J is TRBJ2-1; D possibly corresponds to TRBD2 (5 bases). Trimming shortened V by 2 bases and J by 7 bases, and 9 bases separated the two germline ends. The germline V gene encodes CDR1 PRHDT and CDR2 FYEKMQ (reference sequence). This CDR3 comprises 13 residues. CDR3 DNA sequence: TGTGCCAGCAGCTTAAGTCGGGGTAATGAGCAGTTCTTC. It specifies CASSLSRGNEQFF.

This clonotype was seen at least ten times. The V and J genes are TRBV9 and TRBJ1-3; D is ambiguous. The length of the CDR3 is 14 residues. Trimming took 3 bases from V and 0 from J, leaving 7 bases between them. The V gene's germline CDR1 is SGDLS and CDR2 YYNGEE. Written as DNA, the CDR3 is TGTGCCAGCAGCGCTCAGAGCTCTGGAAACACCATATATTTT. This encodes CASSAQSSGNTIYF.

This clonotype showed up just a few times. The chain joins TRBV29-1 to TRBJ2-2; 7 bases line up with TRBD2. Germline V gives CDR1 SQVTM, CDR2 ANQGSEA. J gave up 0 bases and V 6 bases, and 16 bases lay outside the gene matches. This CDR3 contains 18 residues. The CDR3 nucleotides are TGCAGCGTGGGAAACTTACCAGCGGGAACCGCGAACACCGGGGAGCTGTTTTTT. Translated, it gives CSVGNLPAGTANTGELFF.

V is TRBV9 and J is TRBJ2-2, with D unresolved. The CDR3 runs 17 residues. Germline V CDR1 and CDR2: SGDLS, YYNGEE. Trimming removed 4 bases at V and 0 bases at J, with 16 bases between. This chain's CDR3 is CASSPPPGRSNTGELFF. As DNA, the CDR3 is TGTGCCAGCAGCCCTCCGCCCGGCAGATCGAACACCGGGGAGCTGTTTTTT. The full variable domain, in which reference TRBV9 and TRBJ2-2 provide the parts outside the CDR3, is DSGVTQTPKHLITATGQRVTLRCSPRSGDLSVYWYQQSLDQGLQFLIQYYNGEERAKGNILERFSAQQFPDLHSELNLSSLELGDSALYFCASSPPPGRSNTGELFFGEGSRLTVL.

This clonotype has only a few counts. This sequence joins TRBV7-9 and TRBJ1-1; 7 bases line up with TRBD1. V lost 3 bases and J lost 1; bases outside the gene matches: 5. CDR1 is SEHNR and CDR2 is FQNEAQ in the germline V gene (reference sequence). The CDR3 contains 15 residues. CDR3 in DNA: TGTGCCAGCAGCTTCCAACAGGGGTCGAACACTGAAGCTTTCTTT. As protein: CASSFQQGSNTEAFF.

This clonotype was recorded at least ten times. Here the CDR3 DNA reads TGCAGCGGACGGATTAATGAAAAACTGTTTTTT. It translates to CSGRINEKLFF. This rearrangement joins TRBV29-1 to TRBJ1-4; D is uncertain. V lost 7 bases and J 4 bases, leaving 7 bases between the germline ends. CDR3 length equals 11 residues. Germline CDR1 reads SQVTM; CDR2 reads ANQGSEA.

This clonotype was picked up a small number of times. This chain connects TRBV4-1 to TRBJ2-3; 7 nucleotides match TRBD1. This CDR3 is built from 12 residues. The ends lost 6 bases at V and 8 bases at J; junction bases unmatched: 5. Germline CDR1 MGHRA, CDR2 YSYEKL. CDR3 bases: TGCGCCAGCAGTGAGACAGGGACTACGCAGTATTTT. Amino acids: CASSETGTTQYF.

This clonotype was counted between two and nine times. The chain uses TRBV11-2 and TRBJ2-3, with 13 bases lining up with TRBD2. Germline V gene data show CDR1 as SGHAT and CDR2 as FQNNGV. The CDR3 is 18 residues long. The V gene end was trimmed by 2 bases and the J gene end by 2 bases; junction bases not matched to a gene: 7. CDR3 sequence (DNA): TGTGCCAGCAGCTTAATTTCACTAGCGGGGGGGGACACAGATACGCAGTATTTT. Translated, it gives CASSLISLAGGDTDTQYF. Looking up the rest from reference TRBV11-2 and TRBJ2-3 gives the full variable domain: EAGVAQSPRYKIIEKRQSVAFWCNPISGHATLYWYQQILGQGPKLLIQFQNNGVVDDSQLPKDRFSAERLKGVDSTLKIQPAKLEDSAVYLCASSLISLAGGDTDTQYFGPGTRLTVL.

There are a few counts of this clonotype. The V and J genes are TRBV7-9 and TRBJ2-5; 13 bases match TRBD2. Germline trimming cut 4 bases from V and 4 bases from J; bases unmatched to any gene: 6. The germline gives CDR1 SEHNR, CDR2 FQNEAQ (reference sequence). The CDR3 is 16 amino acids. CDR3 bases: TGTGCCAGCAGCTCTACTAGCGGGGGGGCAGGAGAGACCCAGTACTTC. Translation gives CASSSTSGGAGETQYF.

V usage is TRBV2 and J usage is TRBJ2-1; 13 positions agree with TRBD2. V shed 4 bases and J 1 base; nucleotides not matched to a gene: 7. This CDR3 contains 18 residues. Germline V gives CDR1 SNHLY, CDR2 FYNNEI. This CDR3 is CASSAPGLAGRSYNEQFF. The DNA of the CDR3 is TGTGCCAGCAGTGCACCGGGACTAGCGGGGAGGTCCTACAATGAGCAGTTCTTC.

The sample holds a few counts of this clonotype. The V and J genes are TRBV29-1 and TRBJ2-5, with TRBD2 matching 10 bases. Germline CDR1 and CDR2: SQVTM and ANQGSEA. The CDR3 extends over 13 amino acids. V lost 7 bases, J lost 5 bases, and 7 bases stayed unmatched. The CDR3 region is CSALLAGRETQYF. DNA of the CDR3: TGCAGCGCCTTACTAGCGGGGAGGGAGACCCAGTACTTC.

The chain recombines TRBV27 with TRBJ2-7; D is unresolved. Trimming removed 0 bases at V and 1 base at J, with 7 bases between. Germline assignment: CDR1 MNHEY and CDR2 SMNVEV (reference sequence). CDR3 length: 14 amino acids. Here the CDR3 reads CASSLSIGSYEQYF. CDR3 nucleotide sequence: TGTGCCAGCAGTTTATCGATTGGTTCCTACGAGCAGTACTTC.

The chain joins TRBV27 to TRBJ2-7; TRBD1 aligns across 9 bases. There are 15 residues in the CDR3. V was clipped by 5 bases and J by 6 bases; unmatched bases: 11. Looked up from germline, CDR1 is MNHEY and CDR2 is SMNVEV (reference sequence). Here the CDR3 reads CASSTLGTGRSEQYF. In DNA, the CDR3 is TGTGCCAGCAGTACCTTGGGGACAGGGAGGAGCGAGCAGTACTTC.

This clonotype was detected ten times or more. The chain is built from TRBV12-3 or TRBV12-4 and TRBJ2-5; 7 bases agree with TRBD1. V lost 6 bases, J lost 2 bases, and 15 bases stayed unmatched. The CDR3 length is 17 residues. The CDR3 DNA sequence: TGTGCCAGCAGGGGACCAAATCTCGGGACAGAACAAGAGACCCAGTACTTC. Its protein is CASRGPNLGTEQETQYF.

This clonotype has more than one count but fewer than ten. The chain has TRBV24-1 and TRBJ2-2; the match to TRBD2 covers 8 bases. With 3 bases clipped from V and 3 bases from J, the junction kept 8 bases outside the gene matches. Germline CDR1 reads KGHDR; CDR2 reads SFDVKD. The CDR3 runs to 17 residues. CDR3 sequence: CATSDPFGTSDTGELFF. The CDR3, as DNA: TGTGCCACCAGTGATCCCTTCGGGACTAGTGACACCGGGGAGCTGTTTTTT.

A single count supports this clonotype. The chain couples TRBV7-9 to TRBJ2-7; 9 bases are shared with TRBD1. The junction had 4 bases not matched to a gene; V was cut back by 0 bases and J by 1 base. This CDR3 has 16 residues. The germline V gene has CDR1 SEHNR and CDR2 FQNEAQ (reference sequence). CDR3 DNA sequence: TGTGCCAGCAGCTTAGCTGGGACAGGGAAGTCCTACGAGCAGTACTTC. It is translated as CASSLAGTGKSYEQYF. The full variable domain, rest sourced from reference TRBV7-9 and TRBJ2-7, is DTGVSQNPRHKITKRGQNVTFRCDPISEHNRLYWYRQTLGQGPEFLTYFQNEAQLEKSRLLSDRFSAERPKGSFSTLEIQRTEQGDSAMYLCASSLAGTGKSYEQYFGPGTRLTVT.

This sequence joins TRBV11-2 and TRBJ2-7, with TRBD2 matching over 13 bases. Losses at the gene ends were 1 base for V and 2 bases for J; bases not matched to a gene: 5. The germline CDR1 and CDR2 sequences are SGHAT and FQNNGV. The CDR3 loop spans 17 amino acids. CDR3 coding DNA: TGTGCCAGCAGCTTAGTCCCACTAGCGGGAGGGCCCTACGAGCAGTACTTC. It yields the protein CASSLVPLAGGPYEQYF.

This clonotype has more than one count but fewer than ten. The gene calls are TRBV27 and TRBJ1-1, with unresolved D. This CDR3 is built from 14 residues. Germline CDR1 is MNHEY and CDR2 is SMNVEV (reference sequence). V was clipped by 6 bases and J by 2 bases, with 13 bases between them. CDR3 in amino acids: CASSQSGPNTEAFF. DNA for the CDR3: TGTGCCAGCAGCCAGAGCGGACCCAACACTGAAGCTTTCTTT.

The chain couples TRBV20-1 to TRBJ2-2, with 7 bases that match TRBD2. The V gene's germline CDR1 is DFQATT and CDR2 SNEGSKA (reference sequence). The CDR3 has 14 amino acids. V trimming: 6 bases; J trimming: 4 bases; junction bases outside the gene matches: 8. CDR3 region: CSALTTSLTGELFF. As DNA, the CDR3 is TGCAGTGCCTTAACGACTAGCCTCACCGGGGAGCTGTTTTTT.

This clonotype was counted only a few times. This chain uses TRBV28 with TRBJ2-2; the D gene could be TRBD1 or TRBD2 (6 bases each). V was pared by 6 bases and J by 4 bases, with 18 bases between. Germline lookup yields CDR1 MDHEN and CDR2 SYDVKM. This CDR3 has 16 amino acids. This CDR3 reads CASSLTPGASTGELFF. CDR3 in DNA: TGTGCCAGCAGCCTGACTCCGGGGGCGAGCACCGGGGAGCTGTTTTTT.

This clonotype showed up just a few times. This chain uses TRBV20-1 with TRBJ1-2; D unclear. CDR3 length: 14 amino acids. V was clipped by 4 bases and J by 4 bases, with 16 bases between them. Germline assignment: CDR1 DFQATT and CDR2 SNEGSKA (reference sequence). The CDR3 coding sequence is TGCAGTGCTATAACGGCCCCGGGAGCCTATGGCTACACCTTC. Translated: CSAITAPGAYGYTF.

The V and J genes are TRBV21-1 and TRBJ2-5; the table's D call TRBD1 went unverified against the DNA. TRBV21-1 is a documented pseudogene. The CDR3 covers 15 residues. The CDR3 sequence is CASSNGVGGQETQYF. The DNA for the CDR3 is TGTGCCAGCAGCAATGGGGTGGGCGGCCAAGAGACCCAGTACTTC.

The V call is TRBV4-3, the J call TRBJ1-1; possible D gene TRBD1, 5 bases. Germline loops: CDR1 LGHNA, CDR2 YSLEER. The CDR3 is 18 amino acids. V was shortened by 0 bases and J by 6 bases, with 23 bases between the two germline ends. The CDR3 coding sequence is TGCGCCAGCAGCCAAGATAGGGCGAATGGTGGGGGGATTGCTGAAGCTTTCTTT. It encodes CASSQDRANGGGIAEAFF.

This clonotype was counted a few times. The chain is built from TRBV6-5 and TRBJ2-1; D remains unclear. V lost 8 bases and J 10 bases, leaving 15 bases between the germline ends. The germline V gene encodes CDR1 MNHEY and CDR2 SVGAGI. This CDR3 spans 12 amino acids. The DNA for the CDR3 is TGTGCCAGCGGCCGTAGACTTCGGGAGCAGTTCTTC. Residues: CASGRRLREQFF.